This entry features one T cell receptor (beta chain) sequence. Its antigen remains unknown. This specimen belongs to a study of cytomegalovirus exposure and HLA in healthy donors. Overall study results and limits: With DRB1 most and HLA-C fewest, TCR association rates differed between HLA loci in a later analysis. After further analysis at a later stage, 17,000 or so TCR beta sequences were associated with HLA alleles at 0.05 false discovery rate.

The PCR was carried out with 60 Vbeta primers and 13 Jbeta primers. Original methodology: An analysis performed later counted 60 million to 90 million unique TCR beta chains (approximately 11 million of them shared). The repertoire was sequenced with immunoSEQ multiplex PCR; TCRdb's copy has only in-frame clones and lacks some. From that table come the V and J calls and clone size; the DNA was used to work out D and trimming. The sample lists some 170,000 clones, 65% to 85% occurring once. Looked up from germline, CDR1 is KGHSH and CDR2 is LQKENI. The germline V and J ends were trimmed by 0 bases and 3 bases, with 12 bases remaining between them. CDR3 length: 16 amino acids.

Sequencing was carried out using PBMCs. The TCR was taken from a young woman in good health and CMV-seropositive. This chain joins TRBV18 and TRBJ1-5; D is possibly TRBD1 (6 bases). DNA of the CDR3: TGTGCCAGCTCACCACCGGGGGCAGGGGACAATCAGCCCCAGCATTTT. It translates to CASSPPGAGDNQPQHF. Complete variable domain (other parts from reference TRBV18 and TRBJ1-5): NAGVMQNPRHLVRRRGQEARLRCSPMKGHSHVYWYRQLPEEGLKFMVYLQKENIIDESGMPKERFSAEFPKEGPSILRIQQVVRGDSAAYFCASSPPGAGDNQPQHFGDGTRLSIL.